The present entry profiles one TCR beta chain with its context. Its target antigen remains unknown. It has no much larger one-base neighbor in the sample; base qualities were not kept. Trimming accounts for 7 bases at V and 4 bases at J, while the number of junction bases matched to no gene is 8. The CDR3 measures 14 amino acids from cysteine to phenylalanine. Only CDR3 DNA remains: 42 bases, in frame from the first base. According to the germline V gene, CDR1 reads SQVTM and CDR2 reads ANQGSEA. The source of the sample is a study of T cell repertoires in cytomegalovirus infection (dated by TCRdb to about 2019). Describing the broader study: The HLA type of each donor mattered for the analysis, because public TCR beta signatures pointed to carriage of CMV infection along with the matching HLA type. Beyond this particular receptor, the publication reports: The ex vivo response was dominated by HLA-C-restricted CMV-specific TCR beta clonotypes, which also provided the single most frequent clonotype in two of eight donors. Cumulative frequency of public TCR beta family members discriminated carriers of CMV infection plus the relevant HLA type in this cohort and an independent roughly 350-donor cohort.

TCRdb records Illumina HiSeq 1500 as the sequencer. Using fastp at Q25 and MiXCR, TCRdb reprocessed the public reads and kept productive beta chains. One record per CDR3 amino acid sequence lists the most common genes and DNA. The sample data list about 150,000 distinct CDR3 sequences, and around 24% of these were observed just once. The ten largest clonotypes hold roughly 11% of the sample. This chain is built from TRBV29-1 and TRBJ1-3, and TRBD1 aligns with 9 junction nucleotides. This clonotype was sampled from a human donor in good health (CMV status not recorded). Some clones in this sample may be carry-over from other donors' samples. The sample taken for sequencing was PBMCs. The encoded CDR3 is CSATGTGYGNTIYF. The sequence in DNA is TGCAGCGCTACCGGGACAGGGTACGGAAACACCATATATTTT.